One sample yielded the 15 T cell receptor beta chains listed below, sequenced in a study of cytomegalovirus exposure and HLA in healthy donors. With 60 Vbeta and 13 Jbeta primers, the PCR was carried out. Sequencing used immunoSEQ multiplex PCR; TCRdb keeps in-frame clones, though not all of them. The sample shows about 140,000 clones, 79% of them seen only once. The sequencing sample was made of PBMCs. The source is a man aged 40-50 years in good health and CMV-seropositive.

This clone was picked up one time. The chain couples TRBV6-1 to TRBJ1-2; 7 bases map to TRBD1. The ends lost 4 bases at V and 3 bases at J; junction bases unmatched: 8. This CDR3 region has 15 residues. From germline, CDR1 is MNHNS and CDR2 SASEGT. The CDR3 DNA reads TGTGCCAGCAGTGGAGACCACAGGGGAGACTATGGCTACACCTTC. It yields the protein CASSGDHRGDYGYTF.

The chain employs TRBV7-2 and TRBJ2-1; 10 bases match TRBD2. The CDR3 runs 17 residues. V trimming: 5 bases; J trimming: 4 bases; junction bases outside the gene matches: 11. Germline lookup yields CDR1 SGHTA and CDR2 FQGNSA. The DNA for the CDR3 is TGTGCCAGCAGCCCCCGATGGAGCGGGGGGGGGTACAATGAGCAGTTCTTC. This encodes CASSPRWSGGGYNEQFF.

This chain connects TRBV7-3 to TRBJ2-5; D ambiguous. Germline CDR1 is SGHTA and CDR2 is FQGTGA. The CDR3 sequence is 13 residues long. Trimming shortened V by 1 base and J by 3 bases, and 6 bases separated the two germline ends. The CDR3 DNA sequence: TGTGCCAGCAGCTTAAGTCCAGAAGAGACCCAGTACTTC. It specifies CASSLSPEETQYF. The full variable domain, rest sourced from reference TRBV7-3 and TRBJ2-5, is GAGVSQTPSNKVTEKGKYVELRCDPISGHTALYWYRQSLGQGPEFLIYFQGTGAADDSGLPNDRFFAVRPEGSVSTLKIQRTERGDSAVYLCASSLSPEETQYFGPGTRLLVL.

This clone was detected once. The chain couples TRBV28 to TRBJ1-3; 9 positions match TRBD1. Germline-derived CDR1 and CDR2 are MDHEN and SYDVKM. The length of the CDR3 is 16 residues. Trimming at V came to 7 bases and at J to 4 bases, leaving 11 bases not matched to a gene. As DNA, the CDR3 is TGTGCCAGCACCTCAGCCTTCGGGACAGGGGGAAACACCATATATTTT. Protein: CASTSAFGTGGNTIYF.

The gene calls are TRBV27 and TRBJ2-1; 8 nucleotides match TRBD2. Germline V gives CDR1 MNHEY, CDR2 SMNVEV (reference sequence). The ends lost 4 bases at V and 0 bases at J; junction bases unmatched: 5. The CDR3 spans 16 residues. The CDR3 protein is CASSYLSGSSYNEQFF. The CDR3 nucleotides are TGTGCCAGCAGTTATCTGAGCGGGAGCTCCTACAATGAGCAGTTCTTC.

The CDR3 region is CASGTNRYEQYF. The CDR3 DNA follows: TGTGCCTCAGGGACTAACCGCTACGAGCAGTACTTC. The chain recombines TRBV15 with TRBJ2-7; 7 positions agree with TRBD2. This CDR3 is 12 amino acids long. The germline CDR1 and CDR2 sequences are LNHNV and YYDKDF (reference sequence). Trimming cost V 11 bases and J 3 bases; bases outside gene matches: 7.

Written as DNA, the CDR3 is TGTGCCAGCAGTGGGCAGGGGGCGCGTGGCTACACCTTC. This codes for CASSGQGARGYTF. The chain joins TRBV6-1 to TRBJ1-2, with 8 bases aligning to TRBD1. V shed 4 bases, J shed 7 bases, and the junction held 5 bases outside the gene matches. The CDR3 has 13 residues. CDR1 and CDR2 (germline): MNHNS, SASEGT.

This clone has just one count. The chain is built from TRBV6-5 and TRBJ2-1; TRBD1 agrees at 7 bases. V trimming: 5 bases; J trimming: 6 bases; junction bases outside the gene matches: 7. Looked up from germline, CDR1 is MNHEY and CDR2 is SVGAGI. This CDR3 has 14 amino acids. The CDR3 bases are TGTGCCAGCAGTCTGACAGGGAGCGGCAATGAGCAGTTCTTC. Residues: CASSLTGSGNEQFF.

The V call is TRBV4-2, the J call TRBJ2-7, with D possibly TRBD2 on 5 matching bases. CDR1 is LGHNA and CDR2 is YNFKEQ in the germline V gene. The CDR3 consists of 18 residues. V gave up 3 bases and J gave up 1 base, with 22 bases separating them. CDR3 loop: CASSHGINSAMRSYEQYF. CDR3 sequence (DNA): TGTGCCAGCAGCCACGGGATCAACTCGGCTATGCGGTCCTACGAGCAGTACTTC.

The CDR3 nucleotides read TGTGCCAGCAGCACCGGGACTAGCGGCTACGAGCAGTACTTC. Residues: CASSTGTSGYEQYF. J is TRBJ2-7 and V is TRBV7-9; 11 bases fit TRBD2. V gave up 5 bases and J gave up 3 bases; unmatched junction bases: 3. This CDR3 is 14 amino acids long. CDR1 and CDR2 (germline): SEHNR, FQNEAQ (reference sequence).

The gene calls are TRBV11-2 and TRBJ2-1, with TRBD2 as a possible D gene (6 bases). The CDR3 has 15 amino acids. CDR1 and CDR2 (germline): SGHAT, FQNNGV. V was pared by 0 bases and J by 8 bases, with 14 bases between. The CDR3 is CASSLDSRGWDEQFF. The CDR3 nucleotides are TGTGCCAGCAGCTTAGATTCTCGGGGGTGGGATGAGCAGTTCTTC. Complete variable domain (other parts from reference TRBV11-2 and TRBJ2-1): EAGVAQSPRYKIIEKRQSVAFWCNPISGHATLYWYQQILGQGPKLLIQFQNNGVVDDSQLPKDRFSAERLKGVDSTLKIQPAKLEDSAVYLCASSLDSRGWDEQFFGPGTRLTVL.

This clone has only one observation. The J gene is TRBJ2-5, the V gene TRBV11-3; 8 bases fit TRBD1. This CDR3 spans 13 amino acids. Per germline, CDR1 SGHNT and CDR2 YENEEA. V trimming: 2 bases; J trimming: 4 bases; junction bases outside the gene matches: 0. The CDR3 coding sequence is TGTGCCAGCAGCTTACAGGGGGCAGAGACCCAGTACTTC. Translated: CASSLQGAETQYF.

The CDR3 here is CASSRSGQGAYEQYF. In DNA, the CDR3 is TGTGCCAGCTCACGTTCGGGACAGGGGGCCTACGAGCAGTACTTC. J is TRBJ2-7 and V is TRBV18; 11 bases are a match to TRBD1. The CDR3 consists of 15 residues. Per germline, CDR1 KGHSH and CDR2 LQKENI. V trimming: 4 bases; J trimming: 2 bases; junction bases outside the gene matches: 4.

V is TRBV14 and J is TRBJ1-1, with D possibly TRBD1 on 6 matching bases. V was clipped by 4 bases and J by 4 bases, with 10 bases between them. CDR3 length: 13 amino acids. Germline V CDR1 and CDR2: SGHDN, FVKESK. The CDR3 nucleotides are TGTGCCAGCAGCCGACGACAGGCCACTGAAGCTTTCTTT. Encoded protein: CASSRRQATEAFF.

V is TRBV28 and J is TRBJ2-5; tentatively, D is TRBD2 (6 bases). This CDR3 comprises 13 residues. V was shortened by 8 bases and J by 3 bases, with 13 bases between the two germline ends. Germline CDR1 MDHEN, CDR2 SYDVKM. The CDR3 loop is CASLKTGEETQYF. The CDR3 coding sequence is TGTGCCAGCTTAAAAACGGGGGAAGAGACCCAGTACTTC. The variable domain in full, completed from reference TRBV28 and TRBJ2-5, reads DVKVTQSSRYLVKRTGEKVFLECVQDMDHENMFWYRQDPGLGLRLIYFSYDVKMKEKGDIPEGYSVSREKKERFSLILESASTNQTSMYLCASLKTGEETQYFGPGTRLLVL.